This T cell receptor (beta chain) was captured in a study of blood T cell repertoires in COVID-19. At the level of the study: Samples came from the United States, Italy and Spain, spanning acute and convalescent COVID-19.

The CDR3 runs 14 residues. Looked up from germline, CDR1 is SEHNR and CDR2 is FQNEAQ (reference sequence). Trimming left V 5 bases short and J 4 bases short, with 14 bases between. Generated by immunoSEQ multiplex PCR, the TCRdb table keeps only in-frame clones and is missing some. The table records about 110,000 clones, 80% to 90% of them present only once. This clonotype originated in a human donor in a cohort sampled during active COVID-19. The sample comprised peripheral blood. This sequence joins TRBV7-9 and TRBJ1-1; the D gene is possibly TRBD1 (5 bases). The CDR3 DNA reads TGTGCCAGCAGCACAACGGGGGGTCGCACTGAAGCTTTCTTT. Encoded protein: CASSTTGGRTEAFF.